A single sample is the source of the 2 T cell receptor beta chains below, sequenced in a study of cytomegalovirus exposure and HLA in healthy donors. Use of 60 Vbeta and 13 Jbeta primers characterized the PCR. Only in-frame clones appear in the TCRdb table, and some are missing; sequencing was by immunoSEQ multiplex PCR. Counted here are 75,000 to 95,000 clones, roughly 80% occurring once; the ten biggest clones make up 2.1%. The sample consisted of PBMCs. The receptors were sampled from a man between 18 and 35 years old in good health and CMV-seronegative.

This clone was seen once. The V gene is TRBV19, the J gene TRBJ2-7; the match to TRBD2 covers 15 bases. This CDR3 spans 15 amino acids. Looked up from germline, CDR1 is LNHDA and CDR2 is SQIVND (reference sequence). J gave up 1 base and V 7 bases, and 2 bases lay outside the gene matches. Here the CDR3 reads CASMGLAGGSYEQYF. The CDR3 DNA reads as TGTGCCAGTATGGGACTAGCGGGAGGATCCTACGAGCAGTACTTC.

J is TRBJ2-1 and V is TRBV6-1; 8 nucleotides match TRBD2. This CDR3 is 16 amino acids long. Trimming cost V 2 bases and J 8 bases; bases outside gene matches: 11. The germline V gene encodes CDR1 MNHNS and CDR2 SASEGT. The CDR3 coding sequence is TGTGCCAGCAGTGAATACCTAAGCGGGAGTGAAGATGAGCAGTTCTTC. This sequence encodes CASSEYLSGSEDEQFF.